This T cell receptor beta chain was sequenced in a study of human T cells and chemical hapten exposure (dated by TCRdb to the early 2020s). Some background on the complete study: For sensitization, 2% DPC in acetone was applied to a 2 cm by 2 cm area of upper inner arm skin. Libraries were pooled for sequencing, and per-sample TCR yields varied mainly because of small differences in library volumes within the pool. Patch testing was done on the upper back using Finn chambers containing 0.01% DPC, and results were scored after 6 days according to International Contact Dermatitis Research Group standards. Peripheral blood TCR repertoire changes were tracked in vivo in alopecia patients during primary and secondary sensitization to the hapten diphenylcyclopropenone (DPC). Throughout the study period of roughly 24 weeks, patients also received therapeutic DPC doses to the scalp every week. Most of the patients in the cohort were female, and the cohort covered alopecia areata with under or over 50% scalp involvement, alopecia totalis and alopecia universalis. Blood was sampled from patients pre-sensitization (week 0) and at 2, 6 and about 24 weeks after DPC sensitization. Twenty-nine alopecia patients provided blood for TCR sequencing at one to four time points (pre-sensitization, 2, 6 and 24 weeks).

What the work shows at the level of the full study, not this receptor alone: DPC sensitization did not change the number of TCRs with a frequency above 1 in 1000, and there was no evidence of changes in global repertoire structure. The number of PT1 expanded TCRs positively correlated with patch test score, significant at thresholds 8, 16 and 32 but not 4. Repeated subsampling changed both the strength of the expansion versus patch-test correlation and the threshold at which that correlation became significant. Because every patient had alopecia, a presumed autoimmune disease, the patients' immune response might differ from that of healthy individuals. Expanded TCRs formed significantly more large CDR3 similarity clusters than pre-sensitization or healthy control sets, consistent with antigen-driven responses.

This clonotype was seen only a few times. This receptor's antigen is unknown. No much larger clonotype is one base removed from it; base qualities were not supplied. In the germline V gene, CDR1 corresponds to SGHRS and CDR2 to YFSETQ. Relative to germline, V is 5 bases shorter and J is 3 bases shorter, with 18 bases between their ends. Taken from cysteine to phenylalanine, the CDR3 has 15 residues. Of the read, only the CDR3 DNA is kept; its 45 bases are in frame from base 1. The time point label corresponds to: patch test 3, about 24 weeks after DPC sensitization. What this sample's treatment or condition label stands for: therapeutic diphenylcyclopropenone sensitization with weekly scalp DPC. At every patch-test visit, the blood draw took place before the patch test was put on. Patients were eligible if aged 18 to 70, diagnosed with alopecia and judged suitable for DPC therapy, and pregnant patients were excluded. Total RNA was isolated from unfractionated whole blood collected in Tempus Blood RNA tubes.

The method behind the library was RACE. The instrument given in TCRdb is NextSeq 500. During library preparation, unique molecular identifiers were attached to individual cDNA molecules so that TCRs could be counted in a quantitative, reproducible way. From each blood RNA sample, both TCR alpha and TCR beta chains were sequenced. As for how the authors treated the data: Samples had a median of approximately 96,000 TCRs, with a range from roughly 23,224 to 750,000. V, J and CDR3 annotation of the TCR reads was carried out using the Decombinator software suite. For PS versus PT1 abundance plots, all samples were subsampled to the same number of TCRs (28,000). TCRs were defined as expanded if absent before sensitization and observed at least eight times at the 2-week time point. TCRdb trimmed the raw reads at Q25, called clones with MiXCR and kept productive beta chains. Each entry merges the rows of one CDR3 protein and shows their most common DNA and genes. TCRdb's processing, not the authors' own work, is the source of the V and J calls. Present in this sample are 95,000 to 150,000 distinct CDR3 sequences, 11% of which were seen just once. The ten largest account for around 2.5% of the sample.

The rearrangement combines TRBV5-1 with TRBJ2-7; a tentative D match to TRBD2 spans 5 bases. Sequencing used whole blood, obtained in connection with sensitization to the hapten diphenylcyclopropenone (DPC). The origin of this receptor is a woman in her forties or fifties with alopecia areata. Some clones in this sample may be carry-over from other donors' samples. The DNA sequence follows: TGCGCCAGCAGGTTCGACGCCGGCCGGGACTACGAGCAGTACTTC. Translated, it gives CASRFDAGRDYEQYF. The CDR3 plus the reference TRBV5-1 and TRBJ2-7 genes for the other parts give the full variable domain: KAGVTQTPRYLIKTRGQQVTLSCSPISGHRSVSWYQQTPGQGLQFLFEYFSETQRNKGNFPGRFSGRQFSNSRSEMNVSTLELGDSALYLCASRFDAGRDYEQYFGPGTRLTVT.